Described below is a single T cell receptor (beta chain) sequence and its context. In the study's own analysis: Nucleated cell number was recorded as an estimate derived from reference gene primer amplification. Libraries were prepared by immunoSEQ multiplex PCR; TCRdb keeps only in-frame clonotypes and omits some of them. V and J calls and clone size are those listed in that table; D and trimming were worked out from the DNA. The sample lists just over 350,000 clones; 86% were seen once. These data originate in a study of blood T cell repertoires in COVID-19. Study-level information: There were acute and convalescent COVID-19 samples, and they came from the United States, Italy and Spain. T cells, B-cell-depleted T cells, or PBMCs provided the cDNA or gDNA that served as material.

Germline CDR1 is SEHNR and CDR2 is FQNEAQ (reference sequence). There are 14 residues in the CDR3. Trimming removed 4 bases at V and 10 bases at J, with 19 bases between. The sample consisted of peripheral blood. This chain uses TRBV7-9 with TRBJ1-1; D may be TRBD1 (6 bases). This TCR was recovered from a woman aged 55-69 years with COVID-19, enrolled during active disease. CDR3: CASSSQGFIRSAFF. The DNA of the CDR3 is TGTGCCAGCAGCTCACAGGGATTCATACGGTCAGCTTTCTTT.